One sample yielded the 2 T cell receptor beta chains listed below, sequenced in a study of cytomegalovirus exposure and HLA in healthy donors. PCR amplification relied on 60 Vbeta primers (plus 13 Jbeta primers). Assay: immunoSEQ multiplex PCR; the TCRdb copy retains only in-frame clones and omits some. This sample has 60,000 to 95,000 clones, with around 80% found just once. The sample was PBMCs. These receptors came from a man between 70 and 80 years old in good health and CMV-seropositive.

The CDR3 nucleotides are TGCGCCAGCAGCCAAAGGCCTCAGGGACAGGGGGTACCAGATACGCAGTATTTT. Residues: CASSQRPQGQGVPDTQYF. The rearrangement links TRBV4-3 to TRBJ2-3; 11 nucleotides align to TRBD1. The germline V gene encodes CDR1 LGHNA and CDR2 YSLEER. V shed 2 bases and J 4 bases; nucleotides not matched to a gene: 11. CDR3 length: 18 amino acids.

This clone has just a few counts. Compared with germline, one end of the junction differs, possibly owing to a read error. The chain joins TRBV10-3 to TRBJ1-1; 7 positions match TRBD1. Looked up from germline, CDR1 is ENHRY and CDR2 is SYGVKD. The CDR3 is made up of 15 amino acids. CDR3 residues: CASSQSDRENTEAFF. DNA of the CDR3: TGTGCCAGCAGTCAGAGCGACAGGGAGAACACTGAAGCTTTCTTT.